The TCR beta chain described here comes from a study of T cells in Graves' hyperthyroidism and ophthalmopathy (dated by TCRdb to between 2017 and 2020). Some background on the complete study: Peripheral blood was sampled at the time of initial diagnosis, prior to any treatment. TCR Vbeta CDR3 sequencing of around 130 peripheral blood samples (43 ophthalmopathy, about 75 hyperthyroidism and approximately 17 progressor patients) is reported in the paper. An independent validation cohort of 18 to 20 hyperthyroidism patients and 17 patients who later progressed to ophthalmopathy tested prospective prediction of ophthalmopathy. In about 6 Graves' hyperthyroidism patients, the study also compared T-cell repertoires from thyroid tissue with T-cell repertoires from blood. Once sampling was done, hyperthyroidism patients were given methimazole at a starting dose of 30 mg daily, whereas ophthalmopathy patients were given high-dose intravenous methylprednisolone. To identify TCR V-J signatures that set the groups apart, the researchers used a discovery cohort of 90 to 100 patients, made up of roughly 40 with Graves' ophthalmopathy and 57 with stable Graves' hyperthyroidism. The 75 to 100 discovery patients were randomly divided into training and test sets at a 7:3 ratio.

This clonotype was observed at least ten times. The specificity of this receptor is unknown. No base quality values were provided; no much bigger clone lies one nucleotide off. Amplification of TCR beta CDR3 regions was carried out from RNA transcripts. The first round of RT-PCR for the TCR CDR3 was performed with the HTBI primer set and the Qiagen OneStep RT-PCR kit. A second multiplex PCR round built the libraries, followed by size selection and purification. Paired-end sequencing of the libraries was performed with 100 bp reads on an Illumina HiSeq2000. In the source study's methods: Raw data were processed with SOAPnuke, discarding reads with adapters, uncalled bases, mean Phred below 15, or no exact constant-primer or identifier match. High-quality paired reads were merged with COPE v1.2.5, and unique nucleotide sequences were defined as clonotypes. MiTCR v1.1 was used to align clonotypes to the IMGT TRBV, TRBD and TRBJ reference segments. The analysis was restricted to V-J combinations with a frequency above 0.0001, which together covered just over 98% of the repertoires. A TCS score was defined as the ratio of F50 (clonal expansion) to E x V (chaos), with BLOSUM62-based TCRdist applied between CDR3 peptides within each V-J. Welch's t-statistics and random forest reduced around 550 V-J features to roughly 13, which were used in a naive Bayes classifier (R e1071). TCRdb trimmed public reads at Q25 via fastp, called clones via MiXCR and kept in-frame beta chains. Identical CDR3 protein sequences are pooled into one entry, listed with their most common genes and DNA. TCRdb, rather than the study authors, made the V and J calls. This sample gives some 440,000 distinct CDR3 sequences in total; 15% to 18% of them show up just once. The ten largest make up 12% to 15% of the sample.

Graves' hyperthyroidism was defined as stable when no progression to ophthalmopathy occurred over 18 months of follow-up. Hyperthyroidism patients were aged 18 to 65 years and newly diagnosed, with disease duration of less than 2 months. Exclusion was applied to patients with uncontrolled infections, other autoimmune diseases, pregnancy or lactation. Diagnoses were established on the basis of clinical symptoms, serum thyroxine and TRAb, thyroid ultrasound, and orbital computed tomography. PBMCs were separated from approximately 10 ml of fresh peripheral blood using Ficoll-Paque density gradient centrifugation. Total RNA was extracted using Trizol reagent, and RNA quality was assessed on an Agilent 2100 Bioanalyzer. Beyond this particular receptor, the publication reports: In cross-validation, a model built on a 13 V-J signature told ophthalmopathy apart from stable hyperthyroidism with 85% to 90% sensitivity and approximately 84% specificity, and in testing the same model reached 80%/75%. During validation, the model predicted progression to ophthalmopathy a median of around six months ahead of onset, with roughly 65% sensitivity and roughly 75% specificity. Sample size was not statistically predetermined, and investigators were not blinded to group allocation. Most expanded thyroid clonotypes (frequency above 0.001) were also detected in blood, a finding suggesting that blood repertoires may reflect thyroid immune responses.

V loses 3 bases, J loses 0 bases, and the germline ends lie 5 bases apart. The CDR1 and CDR2 encoded by the germline V gene are SNHLY and FYNNEI. Measured from the cysteine to the phenylalanine, the CDR3 is 14 residues long. CDR3 DNA only is kept here, 42 bases in frame from base 1. The V and J segments used are TRBV2 and TRBJ1-4; too little of a D gene remains to name it. The sequence was obtained from a woman younger than 30 with Graves' hyperthyroidism. Sequencing was done on a sample of blood. CDR3 reads: CASSDLTTNEKLFF. The sequenced DNA: TGTGCCAGCAGTGACCTGACAACTAATGAAAAACTGTTTTTT.